Each of the 27 T cell receptor beta chains below was sequenced from the same sample in a study of blood T cell repertoires in COVID-19. TCRdb keeps only in-frame clones here, not all; method: immunoSEQ multiplex PCR. The data contain 210,000 or so clones, about 87% of them singletons. Sequenced material: peripheral blood. The receptor source for this set is a young man with COVID-19, enrolled during active disease.

This clone has just one count. The chain combines TRBV18 with TRBJ2-1, with 12 bases matching TRBD2. Germline-derived CDR1 and CDR2 are KGHSH and LQKENI. The J segment lost 8 bases and the V segment lost 6 bases, leaving 11 bases of the junction unmatched. There are 16 residues in the CDR3. The chain's CDR3 is CASSPTSGRSYDEQFF. The CDR3 region has the DNA TGTGCCAGCTCTCCTACTAGCGGGAGGTCATACGATGAGCAGTTCTTC.

CDR3 amino acids: CARRAGGGATNYGYTF. In DNA form, the CDR3 reads TGTGCCCGCCGCGCGGGGGGGGGCGCGACTAACTATGGCTACACCTTC. V and J are TRBV9 and TRBJ1-2; D might be TRBD1 (6 bases). V dropped 10 bases and J dropped 0 bases, with 22 bases sitting between them. The germline V gene encodes CDR1 SGDLS and CDR2 YYNGEE. This CDR3 has 16 residues.

CDR3 bases: TGTGCCAGTAGCGGGACGGCCTACGAGCAGTACTTC. Encoded protein: CASSGTAYEQYF. The chain has TRBV27 and TRBJ2-7; 8 nucleotides align to TRBD2. The CDR3 consists of 12 residues. J was trimmed by 2 bases and V by 9 bases; bases with no gene match: 3. Germline V CDR1 and CDR2: MNHEY, SMNVEV (reference sequence).

V and J are TRBV7-2 and TRBJ2-7, with 9 bases matching TRBD1. V lost 2 bases, J lost 6 bases, and 8 bases stayed unmatched. Germline V CDR1 and CDR2: SGHTA, FQGNSA. The CDR3 totals 15 residues. The CDR3 DNA sequence: TGTGCCAGCAGCTTACCCGGACAGGGGTGGCGCGAGCAGTACTTC. This codes for CASSLPGQGWREQYF.

The chain employs TRBV4-3 and TRBJ1-1; maybe TRBD1 (6 bases). The CDR3 is 17 residues long. Germline V gives CDR1 LGHNA, CDR2 YSLEER. Trimming shortened V by 0 bases and J by 1 base, and 15 bases separated the two germline ends. This chain's CDR3 is CASSQDGVGGENTEAFF. As DNA, the CDR3 is TGCGCCAGCAGCCAAGATGGGGTAGGGGGGGAGAACACTGAAGCTTTCTTT.

The V gene is TRBV19, the J gene TRBJ2-7; the match to TRBD2 covers 12 bases. With 3 bases clipped from V and 4 bases from J, the junction kept 4 bases outside the gene matches. Germline V gene data show CDR1 as LNHDA and CDR2 as SQIVND (reference sequence). The CDR3 extends over 15 amino acids. The CDR3 sequence: CASSIGTSGLYEQYF. CDR3 sequence (DNA): TGTGCCAGTAGTATCGGGACTAGCGGGCTGTACGAGCAGTACTTC.

The rearrangement uses TRBV5-6 and TRBJ1-3; D is unclear. V shed 2 bases and J shed 0 bases, with 9 bases lying between them. Germline V lookup: CDR1 SGHDT, CDR2 YYEEEE. The CDR3 consists of 15 residues. The CDR3 reads CASSFQGGSGNTIYF. CDR3 nucleotide sequence: TGTGCCAGCAGCTTTCAAGGAGGCTCTGGAAACACCATATATTTT.

This rearrangement joins TRBV28 to TRBJ1-1, with 7 bases lining up with TRBD1. The V gene end was trimmed by 3 bases and the J gene end by 4 bases; junction bases not matched to a gene: 8. This CDR3 is 15 amino acids long. Germline values: CDR1 MDHEN, CDR2 SYDVKM. CDR3 amino acids: CASSFPDRLSTEAFF. DNA of the CDR3: TGTGCCAGCAGTTTCCCGGACAGGTTATCCACTGAAGCTTTCTTT.

The gene calls are TRBV19 and TRBJ1-2, with TRBD1 identical over 7 bases. Germline values: CDR1 LNHDA, CDR2 SQIVND (reference sequence). The CDR3 has 15 residues. The V gene end was trimmed by 4 bases and the J gene end by 1 base; junction bases not matched to a gene: 6. CDR3 residues: CASSTQGTLNYGYTF. CDR3 bases: TGTGCCAGTAGTACACAGGGGACCCTTAACTATGGCTACACCTTC.

V and J are TRBV7-4 and TRBJ1-5; a possible D gene is TRBD1 (5 bases). Looked up from germline, CDR1 is SGHVT and CDR2 is SQSDAQ. The V gene lost 5 bases and the J gene lost 4 bases, with 18 bases spanning the gap. This CDR3 has 16 residues. CDR3: CASSTPDSKGNQPQHF. The DNA for the CDR3 is TGTGCCAGCAGCACCCCTGACAGCAAAGGGAATCAGCCCCAGCATTTT.

The V and J genes are TRBV6-5 and TRBJ2-2; 7 bases are a match to TRBD1. Germline V gene lookup returns CDR1 MNHEY and CDR2 SVGAGI. Trimming cost V 2 bases and J 4 bases; bases outside gene matches: 1. The CDR3 extends over 14 amino acids. CDR3 sequence: CASSYRTGTGELFF. The CDR3 DNA reads TGTGCCAGCAGTTACCGGACAGGCACCGGGGAGCTGTTTTTT.

The rearrangement joins TRBV2 to TRBJ2-1; 13 positions match TRBD2. V lost 5 bases to trimming and J lost 4 bases; unmatched junction nucleotides: 2. Germline CDR1 reads SNHLY; CDR2 reads FYNNEI. The CDR3 is made up of 15 amino acids. CDR3 DNA sequence: TGTGCCAGCAGTCCGGGACTAGCGGGGTACAATGAGCAGTTCTTC. Protein sequence: CASSPGLAGYNEQFF.

The chain links TRBV6-5 to TRBJ2-1; a weak D match, TRBD1 (5 bases). Germline lookup yields CDR1 MNHEY and CDR2 SVGAGI. Deletions cut 5 bases from V and 10 bases from J, with 15 bases between. The CDR3 totals 13 residues. The CDR3 is CASSTLEGAEQFF. Here the CDR3 DNA reads TGTGCCAGCAGTACATTGGAAGGGGCAGAGCAGTTCTTC.

This clone was detected only once. The chain employs TRBV29-1 and TRBJ2-1; D not certain. The CDR3 has 12 amino acids. Trimming removed 0 bases from V and 10 bases from J, with 10 bases in between. The germline V gene has CDR1 SQVTM and CDR2 ANQGSEA. The CDR3 protein is CSVEDLQTEQFF. The DNA for the CDR3 is TGCAGCGTTGAAGATCTACAGACCGAGCAGTTCTTC.

V gene TRBV11-1 combines with J gene TRBJ2-2; TRBD1 matches 10 bases. V trimming: 0 bases; J trimming: 5 bases; junction bases outside the gene matches: 9. Germline CDR1 SGHAT, CDR2 FQDESV (reference sequence). The CDR3 loop spans 18 amino acids. The CDR3 sequence is CASSLARDRGSKTGELFF. CDR3 coding DNA: TGTGCCAGCAGCTTAGCAAGGGACAGGGGAAGCAAAACCGGGGAGCTGTTTTTT.

This rearrangement joins TRBV4-2 to TRBJ1-2; 7 bases agree with TRBD1. J was trimmed by 6 bases and V by 0 bases; bases with no gene match: 10. This CDR3 comprises 16 residues. CDR1 and CDR2 from the germline V gene are LGHNA and YNFKEQ. The CDR3 is CASSQDSATGLNGYTF. CDR3 DNA sequence: TGTGCCAGCAGCCAAGATTCCGCGACAGGGTTGAATGGCTACACCTTC.

This rearrangement joins TRBV18 to TRBJ1-2, with 11 positions matching TRBD1. The CDR3 has 15 amino acids. V shed 3 bases and J 7 bases; nucleotides not matched to a gene: 7. Looked up from germline, CDR1 is KGHSH and CDR2 is LQKENI. As DNA, the CDR3 is TGTGCCAGCTCACCCACTGGACAGGGGGCTGCTGGCTACACCTTC. Its translation: CASSPTGQGAAGYTF.

The chain recombines TRBV7-2 with TRBJ2-6; 9 nucleotides align to TRBD1. The ends lost 1 base at V and 0 bases at J; junction bases unmatched: 7. CDR3 size: 19 residues. Germline V gene data show CDR1 as SGHTA and CDR2 as FQGNSA. The chain's CDR3 is CASSLVGQGITSGANVLTF. Written as DNA, the CDR3 is TGTGCCAGCAGCTTAGTAGGACAGGGGATCACCTCTGGGGCCAACGTCCTGACTTTC.

The V call is TRBV7-2, the J call TRBJ1-3; 7 bases map to TRBD1. With 3 bases clipped from V and 4 bases from J, the junction kept 6 bases outside the gene matches. The CDR3 is made up of 15 amino acids. The V gene's germline CDR1 is SGHTA and CDR2 FQGNSA. DNA of the CDR3: TGTGCCAGCAGCTTTAGGGGGCTGGAAGGAAACACCATATATTTT. It encodes CASSFRGLEGNTIYF.

This chain connects TRBV5-6 to TRBJ1-6; D gene unclear. This CDR3 has 13 amino acids. Trimming removed 1 base at V and 8 bases at J, with 7 bases between. The germline gives CDR1 SGHDT, CDR2 YYEEEE. The CDR3 loop is CASSLYRDSPLHF. CDR3 DNA: TGTGCCAGCAGCTTGTATCGAGATTCACCCCTCCACTTT.

The chain carries TRBV6-5 and TRBJ1-1, with 9 nucleotides matching TRBD1. Germline V gene data show CDR1 as MNHEY and CDR2 as SVGAGI. This CDR3 contains 14 residues. V dropped 5 bases and J dropped 5; count of bases not matched to a gene: 6. The CDR3 loop is CASSPDRGGTEAFF. The CDR3 DNA follows: TGTGCCAGCAGTCCGGACAGGGGAGGGACTGAAGCTTTCTTT.

The chain couples TRBV5-6 to TRBJ2-1; 8 nucleotides align to TRBD1. Germline V lookup: CDR1 SGHDT, CDR2 YYEEEE. V shed 3 bases and J 2 bases; nucleotides not matched to a gene: 4. The CDR3 has 15 amino acids. CDR3: CASSSGQGPYNEQFF. CDR3 DNA: TGTGCCAGCAGCTCCGGACAGGGACCCTACAATGAGCAGTTCTTC.

V usage is TRBV6-5 and J usage is TRBJ1-3, with 9 bases that match TRBD1. There are 14 residues in the CDR3. Per the germline V gene, CDR1 is MNHEY and CDR2 is SVGAGI. V dropped 5 bases and J dropped 8; count of bases not matched to a gene: 7. This CDR3 reads CASSRTGGEDTIYF. CDR3 bases: TGTGCCAGCAGTCGAACAGGGGGCGAGGACACCATATATTTT.

This chain links TRBV6-5 with TRBJ1-2; 11 positions agree with TRBD1. The germline CDR1 and CDR2 sequences are MNHEY and SVGAGI. This CDR3 has 16 amino acids. V lost 0 bases and J lost 3; bases outside the gene matches: 3. The CDR3 spells CASSYSKGQGDYGYTF. CDR3 DNA sequence: TGTGCCAGCAGTTACTCGAAGGGACAGGGGGACTATGGCTACACCTTC.

The chain recombines TRBV7-2 with TRBJ2-1, with a possible D match to TRBD2 (5 bases). Deletions cut 5 bases from V and 6 bases from J, with 26 bases between. CDR3 size: 18 residues. The germline V gene has CDR1 SGHTA and CDR2 FQGNSA. This CDR3 reads CASSPRAPSRVGPNEQFF. DNA for the CDR3: TGTGCCAGCAGCCCCAGAGCCCCTAGCCGGGTAGGTCCCAATGAGCAGTTCTTC. Full variable domain (missing parts from reference TRBV7-2 and TRBJ2-1): GAGVSQSPSNKVTEKGKDVELRCDPISGHTALYWYRQSLGQGLEFLIYFQGNSAPDKSGLPSDRFSAERTGGSVSTLTIQRTQQEDSAVYLCASSPRAPSRVGPNEQFFGPGTRLTVL.

This clone has a single count. In nucleotides, the CDR3 is TGTGCCAGCAGTTTCACACAGAACCTCTACGAGCAGTACTTC. This gives the protein CASSFTQNLYEQYF. The V call is TRBV27, the J call TRBJ2-7; no reliable D call. The V gene's germline CDR1 is MNHEY and CDR2 SMNVEV (reference sequence). Deletions cut 3 bases from V and 3 bases from J, with 12 bases between. The CDR3 length is 14 residues.

The V gene is TRBV4-2, the J gene TRBJ2-7; D is possibly TRBD2 (6 bases). The CDR3 sequence is 15 residues long. Germline lookup yields CDR1 LGHNA and CDR2 YNFKEQ. Trimming removed 0 bases at V and 4 bases at J, with 13 bases between. Written as DNA, the CDR3 is TGTGCCAGCAGCCAAGACCCTAGCGCACCGTACGAGCAGTACTTC. This translates into CASSQDPSAPYEQYF.